Listed below are T cell receptor beta chains from one sample, sequenced in a study of T cells in Graves' hyperthyroidism and ophthalmopathy. TCRdb reanalysed the multiplex PCR reads using MiXCR and keeps one entry per CDR3 protein. Here the sample spans 300,000 to 350,000 distinct CDR3 sequences, approximately 15% being singletons. The source material was blood. Receptors were obtained from a woman in her twenties or thirties with Graves' hyperthyroidism. Both conserved end residues are part of each CDR3. A D gene is named only where the DNA matches it firmly. The size entry is marked missing in some rows and otherwise reads once, few, many or a size class.

.	.	TRBV5-1	TRBJ1-6	CASSLDSGANSPLHF	TGCGCCAGCAGCTTGGACTCAGGGGCGAATTCACCCCTCCACTTT
.	many	TRBV15	TRBJ2-3	CATSGGPLRDTQYF	TGTGCCACCTCCGGAGGCCCGCTTAGGGATACGCAGTATTTT
TRBD2	few	TRBV20-1	TRBJ2-7	CSANWGLAASYEQYF	TGCAGTGCTAACTGGGGACTAGCGGCCTCCTACGAGCAGTACTTC
.	.	TRBV20-1	TRBJ1-2	CSARMVEGGYGYTF	TGCAGTGCTAGAATGGTGGAGGGAGGCTATGGCTACACCTTC
.	many	TRBV6-1	TRBJ1-1	CASSTDRPYTEAFF	TGTGCCAGCAGCACCGACAGACCCTACACTGAAGCTTTCTTT
.	many	TRBV18	TRBJ2-5	CASSPRRETQYF	TGTGCCAGCTCACCACGGCGAGAGACCCAGTACTTC
TRBD1	few	TRBV28	TRBJ1-2	CAGRAWDRANYGYTF	TGTGCCGGCAGGGCGTGGGACAGAGCTAACTATGGCTACACCTTC
.	many	TRBV28	TRBJ2-6	CASSPGASADYSGANVLTF	TGTGCCAGCAGTCCTGGGGCTAGCGCAGATTACTCTGGGGCCAACGTCCTGACTTTC
.	few	TRBV28	TRBJ1-1	CASTTGGTEAFF	TGTGCCAGCACCACGGGAGGGACTGAAGCTTTCTTT
.	.	TRBV5-6	TRBJ2-5	CASSYRSWGQETQYF	TGTGCCAGCAGCTACAGGTCCTGGGGCCAAGAGACCCAGTACTTC
TRBD1	.	TRBV24-1	TRBJ1-5	CATSQGQGSQPQHF	TGTGCCACCAGCCAGGGACAGGGAAGTCAGCCCCAGCATTTT
TRBD2	.	TRBV28	TRBJ2-7	CASSLDGSGRAYEQYF	TGTGCCAGCAGTTTAGACGGAAGCGGGAGAGCCTACGAGCAGTACTTC
.	.	TRBV6-1	TRBJ2-2	CASSRGRAGSTGELFF	TGTGCCAGCAGTAGGGGGAGGGCCGGTAGCACCGGGGAGCTGTTTTTT
.	.	TRBV7-2	TRBJ2-1	CASSLVLLSPGNEQFF	TGTGCCAGCAGCTTAGTACTCCTTTCCCCCGGGAATGAGCAGTTCTTC
TRBD1	many	TRBV7-2	TRBJ2-7	CASSATGTDFYEQYF	TGTGCCAGCAGCGCCACCGGGACAGATTTCTACGAGCAGTACTTC
TRBD1	.	TRBV11-2	TRBJ2-7	CASSSIRTRTGSYEQYF	TGTGCCAGCAGCTCTATCCGAACCAGGACAGGTTCCTACGAGCAGTACTTC
.	many	TRBV10-3	TRBJ1-1	CAIRGDKDRDTEAFF	TGTGCCATCAGGGGGGACAAGGATAGGGACACTGAAGCTTTCTTT
.	few	TRBV6-1	TRBJ2-5	CASGVYQETQYF	TGTGCCAGCGGGGTCTACCAAGAGACCCAGTACTTC
TRBD2	many	TRBV12-3/TRBV12-4	TRBJ2-1	CASSSGLAGYNEQFF	TGTGCCAGTTCCTCCGGGCTAGCGGGTTACAATGAGCAGTTCTTC
.	.	TRBV5-1	TRBJ2-7	CASSLAGGQSYEQYF	TGCGCCAGCAGCTTGGCCGGGGGACAGAGCTACGAGCAGTACTTC
.	many	TRBV10-3	TRBJ1-1	CAIETPGPNTEAFF	TGTGCCATCGAAACACCGGGTCCGAACACTGAAGCTTTCTTT
TRBD1	.	TRBV9	TRBJ2-7	CASSSRTGAYGQYF	TGTGCCAGCAGCTCCCGGACAGGGGCCTACGGGCAGTACTTC
.	few	TRBV6-4	TRBJ2-7	CASSEGAGANEQYF	TGTGCCAGCAGTGAGGGGGCAGGGGCCAACGAGCAGTACTTC
.	many	TRBV7-2	TRBJ2-2	CASSLNGITGELFF	TGTGCCAGCAGCTTGAACGGAATCACCGGGGAGCTGTTTTTT
TRBD2	few	TRBV5-4	TRBJ2-7	CASSLGLGDYEQYF	TGTGCCAGCAGTTTGGGACTAGGGGACTACGAGCAGTACTTC
TRBD2	.	TRBV5-6	TRBJ2-2	CASSLEGTSGSVGELFF	TGTGCCAGCAGCTTGGAAGGGACTAGCGGGAGTGTCGGGGAGCTGTTTTTT
.	many	TRBV3-1	TRBJ2-1	CASSPTVSYNEQFF	TGTGCCAGCAGCCCCACGGTCTCCTACAATGAGCAGTTCTTC
TRBD1	many	TRBV28	TRBJ1-2	CASRPGGASPGYTF	TGTGCCAGCAGGCCAGGGGGCGCGAGTCCTGGCTACACCTTC
TRBD1	many	TRBV27	TRBJ2-3	CASSPQGIRSTDTQYF	TGTGCCAGCAGTCCACAGGGGATTCGGAGCACAGATACGCAGTATTTT
.	many	TRBV28	TRBJ1-5	CASSSPGLNQPQHF	TGTGCCAGCAGTTCGCCAGGGCTGAATCAGCCCCAGCATTTT
TRBD1	many	TRBV12-3/TRBV12-4	TRBJ1-2	CASSLSRQGFYGYTF	TGTGCCAGCAGTTTATCCCGACAGGGCTTCTATGGCTACACCTTC
TRBD1	many	TRBV28	TRBJ1-3	CASSSFDRVQDGSNTIYF	TGTGCCAGCAGTTCCTTTGACAGGGTCCAAGATGGTAGTAACACCATATATTTT
TRBD1	many	TRBV24-1	TRBJ2-1	CAAGTLGGQGVLTYNEQFF	TGTGCCGCCGGAACCCTCGGAGGACAGGGGGTCCTTACCTACAATGAGCAGTTCTTC
.	.	TRBV11-2	TRBJ2-3	CASSPSSIDTQYF	TGTGCCAGCAGCCCCTCTTCTATAGATACGCAGTATTTT